This is a list of T cell receptor beta chains from one sample in a study of shared clonotypes between healthy human individuals. Sequenced by immunoSEQ multiplex PCR; TCRdb stores in-frame clones only, minus some. The sample consists of about 1.1 million clones, roughly 80% of them appearing once. The material sequenced was memory CD4+ T cells from PBMCs. The receptors stem from a man aged 18 to 30 in good health. Some clones in this sample may be carry-over from other donors' samples. The CDR3 runs from the conserved cysteine through the conserved F or W. A D gene is named only where the DNA matches it firmly. The size field is filled for only some rows; it gives once, few, many or a size class.

TRBV29-1,13,TRBJ1-1,.,TRBD1,TGCAGCGCCCGGACAGGGCCAAACACTGAAGCTTTCTTT,CSARTGPNTEAFF
TRBV19,13,TRBJ1-2,.,.,TGTGCCAGTAGTACCACCGGGGTTTATGGCTACACCTTC,CASSTTGVYGYTF
TRBV7-3,13,TRBJ1-1,.,.,TGTGCCAGCAGCTCCAGGGCTGGTACTGAAGCTTTCTTT,CASSSRAGTEAFF
TRBV7-9,18,TRBJ2-1,few,TRBD2,TGTGCCAGCAGCCAGCCGGGGGGTTGGCGATTCTCCTACAATGAGCAGTTCTTC,CASSQPGGWRFSYNEQFF
TRBV7-8,21,TRBJ1-1,.,TRBD1,TGTGCCAGCAGCCCTAAACTAAGACTACCGGGACAGGGGGCAAGTTGGACTGAAGCTTTCTTT,CASSPKLRLPGQGASWTEAFF
TRBV5-1,12,TRBJ1-1,few,.,TGCGCCAGCAGTACAGCGGACACTGAAGCTTTCTTT,CASSTADTEAFF
TRBV28,14,TRBJ2-7,.,TRBD2,TGTGCCAGCACCTCGACTAGCGCCCTTAGGGAGCAGTACTTC,CASTSTSALREQYF
TRBV2,13,TRBJ1-1,few,.,TGTGCCAGCAGCCCCCGGACGAACACTGAAGCTTTCTTT,CASSPRTNTEAFF
TRBV18,13,TRBJ2-5,.,TRBD1,TGTGCCAGCTCATCGACAGGGTCGGAGACCCAGTACTTC,CASSSTGSETQYF
TRBV5-1,13,TRBJ2-2,.,.,TGCGCCAGCAGCTTGGCGCTGAACGGGGAGCTGTTTTTT,CASSLALNGELFF
TRBV6-1,12,TRBJ1-1,.,.,TGTGCCAGCGCCAGGGGAGGGACTGAAGCTTTCTTT,CASARGGTEAFF
TRBV21-1,18,TRBJ2-7,.,.,.,CASSKGVASGTPTYEQYF
TRBV4-3,16,TRBJ1-4,.,TRBD1,TGCGCCAGCAGCCCAACTTCCGGGACAGGCGAGGAAAAACTGTTTTTT,CASSPTSGTGEEKLFF
TRBV9,14,TRBJ2-1,.,.,TGTGCCAGCAGCGCCTTATCGGGTGGCAATGAGCAGTTCTTC,CASSALSGGNEQFF
TRBV18,16,TRBJ2-1,.,TRBD2,TGTGCCAGCTCACCACTAGCGGGAGTGCCTACCAATGAGCAGTTCTTC,CASSPLAGVPTNEQFF
TRBV10-2,16,TRBJ2-7,few,.,TGCGCCAGCAGTGAGTCAGGCAGAGAAACAACCTACGAGCAGTACTTC,CASSESGRETTYEQYF
TRBV7-9,15,TRBJ2-1,few,TRBD2,TGTGCCAGCAGCTTAGCGGGGCGGGAGCCCCCGCTATGGTTCTTC,CASSLAGREPPLWFF
TRBV11-1,15,TRBJ2-6,.,.,TGTGCCAGCAGCGGAGGATCGGCTGGGGCCAACGTCCTGACTTTC,CASSGGSAGANVLTF
TRBV21-1,17,TRBJ1-5,.,.,TGTGCCAGCAGCCCGGGGGACAGGGAAAGTCAAGATCAGCCCCAGCATTTT,CASSPGDRESQDQPQHF
TRBV7-2,15,TRBJ2-4,.,TRBD1,TGTGCCAGCAGCTTATTCAGGGGGCTGGGGAACATTCAGTACTTC,CASSLFRGLGNIQYF
TRBV6-5,15,TRBJ2-6,.,.,TGTGCCAGCACACCCTTGGGTTCTGGGGCCAACGTCCTGACTTTC,CASTPLGSGANVLTF
TRBV7-2,14,TRBJ2-7,.,.,TGTGCCAGCAGCCCCCTGACGGCATCCTACGAGCAGTACTTC,CASSPLTASYEQYF
TRBV7-2,17,TRBJ2-2,.,.,TGTGCCAGCAGCCCCCATTCTAGGGGCGCCGGCACCGGGGAGCTGTTTTTT,CASSPHSRGAGTGELFF
TRBV27,14,TRBJ2-2,.,TRBD2,TGTGCCGTTAGCGGGAGAAAGGGCACCGGGGAGCTGTTTTTT,CAVSGRKGTGELFF
TRBV28,14,TRBJ2-1,few,TRBD1,TGTGCCAGCAGCTGGGACCGAGGGGGCTATGAGCAGTTCTTC,CASSWDRGGYEQFF
TRBV29-1,12,TRBJ2-5,.,.,TGCAGCGTCAGGGCCGTGGGAGAGACCCAGTACTTC,CSVRAVGETQYF
TRBV30,15,TRBJ2-4,.,TRBD2,TGTGCCTGGAGTCGTTTAGCGGGGTATGGAAACATTCAGTACTTC,CAWSRLAGYGNIQYF
TRBV4-3,16,TRBJ2-2,.,TRBD1,TGCGCCAGCAGCCAGCGCGACAGGGCTGAAACCGGGGAGCTGTTTTTT,CASSQRDRAETGELFF
TRBV19,13,TRBJ1-5,.,.,TGTGCCAGTAGTTATCAGGGGAATCAGCCCCAGCATTTT,CASSYQGNQPQHF
TRBV5-1,15,TRBJ1-3,many,.,TGCGCCAGCAGCATTACAGCCGACTCTGGAAACACCATATATTTT,CASSITADSGNTIYF
TRBV6-1,15,TRBJ1-5,once,.,TGTGCCAGCAGTGAAGGAATAGGGAGCAATCAGCCCCAGCATTTT,CASSEGIGSNQPQHF
TRBV6-5,13,TRBJ2-5,.,TRBD2,TGTGCCAGCAGGACTAGCGGGACGGAGACCCAGTACTTC,CASRTSGTETQYF
TRBV4-3,18,TRBJ2-5,.,.,TGCGCCAGCAGCCAATTCTCTTCCGCGGGGACAGAGCAAGAGACCCAGTACTTC,CASSQFSSAGTEQETQYF
TRBV5-1,13,TRBJ1-1,.,.,TGCGCCAGCAGCTTGGAATTCGACACTGAAGCTTTCTTT,CASSLEFDTEAFF
TRBV30,12,TRBJ2-7,.,.,TGTGCCTGGAGAAGAGGGGTTACCGAGCAGTACTTC,CAWRRGVTEQYF
TRBV4-1,15,TRBJ2-5,.,.,TGCGCCAGCAGCCAAGAGGGAGCAGGGTTGCAGACCCAGTACTTC,CASSQEGAGLQTQYF
TRBV19,17,TRBJ1-5,.,TRBD1,TGTGCCAGTAGTATCGGGACAGGTGTGGCCCCCAATCAGCCCCAGCATTTT,CASSIGTGVAPNQPQHF
TRBV2,17,TRBJ2-1,.,.,TGTGCCAGCAGCCGCTTTAAGTCCGGGACTCTCCCCCATGAGCAGTTCTTC,CASSRFKSGTLPHEQFF